The source of this T cell receptor beta chain is a study of immune evolution from preneoplasia to lung adenocarcinoma. The length of the CDR3 is 15 residues. V gave up 4 bases and J gave up 7 bases; unmatched junction bases: 7. CDR1 and CDR2 (germline): SGHTA, FQGNSA. A word on this clone: Its antigen is unidentified.

The repertoire was sequenced with immunoSEQ multiplex PCR; TCRdb's copy has only in-frame clones and lacks some. The repertoire holds approximately 2,000 clones, with roughly 84% as singletons. Study results and caveats: Top clone frequencies peaked in normal lung, apparently declining through invasive adenocarcinoma.

The chain employs TRBV7-2 and TRBJ1-4, with 9 bases that match TRBD1. The sequencing input was FFPE lung adenocarcinoma in situ tissue. The origin of this receptor is a person aged 55-79 years with lung adenocarcinoma. The CDR3 DNA sequence: TGTGCCAGCAGCTCTCCCGGGACAGGGTCTGAAAAACTGTTTTTT. This codes for CASSSPGTGSEKLFF. The entire variable domain, with the rest obtained from reference TRBV7-2 and TRBJ1-4, is as follows: GAGVSQSPSNKVTEKGKDVELRCDPISGHTALYWYRQSLGQGLEFLIYFQGNSAPDKSGLPSDRFSAERTGGSVSTLTIQRTQQEDSAVYLCASSSPGTGSEKLFFGSGTQLSVL.